Detailed here is one T cell receptor (beta chain). This sample stems from a study of blood T cell repertoires in COVID-19. Whole-study context: COVID-19 samples, acute and convalescent, were from the United States, Italy and Spain.

Per the authors' pipeline: Amplification of reference gene primers provided the estimated nucleated cell counts. Measured with immunoSEQ multiplex PCR; TCRdb has only the in-frame clones, and not every one. V, J and clone size are taken as reported in that table, and D and trimming were inferred from the DNA itself. The profile shows about 230,000 clones, about nine tenths of them singletons. J lost 4 bases, V lost 4 bases, and 7 bases had no gene match. From germline, CDR1 is MNHEY and CDR2 SVGAGI. CDR3 size: 16 residues. Material: peripheral blood. The TCR originated in a man in his fifties with COVID-19, enrolled during active disease. V usage is TRBV6-5 and J usage is TRBJ2-2; the match to TRBD1 covers 9 bases. CDR3 sequence (DNA): TGTGCCAGCAGTTGGACAGGGGTGCTGAGCACCGGGGAGCTGTTTTTT. Translating gives CASSWTGVLSTGELFF.